Reported below is one TCR beta chain. This clonotype occurred many times. Its binding antigen is unknown. No qualities accompany the bases; no much larger clone lies one base away. This sample was taken from a study of T cells in Graves' hyperthyroidism and ophthalmopathy (dated by TCRdb to about 2019). Regarding the study in general: Peripheral blood was collected at initial diagnosis, before any treatment. A discovery cohort of approximately 100 patients, roughly 43 with Graves' ophthalmopathy and about 58 with stable Graves' hyperthyroidism, was used to find distinguishing TCR V-J signatures. Whether ophthalmopathy could be predicted prospectively was tested in an independent validation cohort made up of roughly 19 hyperthyroidism patients plus 17 patients who later progressed to ophthalmopathy. The 100 or so discovery patients were randomly divided into training and test sets at a 7:3 ratio. In roughly six Graves' hyperthyroidism patients, the study also compared T-cell repertoires from thyroid tissue with T-cell repertoires from blood. After sampling, hyperthyroidism patients received methimazole starting at 30 mg daily, and ophthalmopathy patients received high-dose intravenous methylprednisolone. According to the paper, TCR Vbeta CDR3 sequencing was carried out on 135 peripheral blood samples, which came from fewer than 50 ophthalmopathy, around 74 hyperthyroidism and about 17 progressor patients.

CDR1 and CDR2, per the germline V gene, are SGHAT and FQNNGV. Trimming removed 5 bases from V and 0 bases from J, leaving 14 bases between the germline ends. The CDR3, from cysteine to phenylalanine, totals 16 residues. Just the 48-base CDR3 DNA is kept, in frame starting at base 1. The TCR beta CDR3 regions were amplified from RNA transcripts. The TCR CDR3 was subjected to a first round of RT-PCR using the HTBI primer set and the Qiagen OneStep RT-PCR kit. Libraries were constructed in a second round of multiplex PCR, after which size selection and purification were carried out. Paired-end sequencing of the libraries was performed with 100 bp reads on an Illumina HiSeq2000. The authors' pipeline ran thus. SOAPnuke was used to process the raw data, throwing out any read that contained adapters or uncalled bases, had a mean Phred below 15, or lacked an exact constant-primer or identifier match. High-quality paired reads were merged using COPE v1.2.5, and each unique nucleotide sequence was defined as a clonotype. MiTCR v1.1 was used to align the clonotypes against IMGT TRBV, TRBD and TRBJ reference segments. The analysis was restricted to V-J combinations with a frequency above 0.0001, which together covered roughly 99% of the repertoires. The TCS score was defined as the ratio of F50 (clonal expansion) to E x V (chaos), calculated using BLOSUM62-based TCRdist between CDR3 peptides within each V-J. Welch's t-statistics and random forest reduced 500 to 550 V-J features to about 13, which were used in a naive Bayes classifier (R e1071). The raw public data were reprocessed by TCRdb itself: fastp quality trimming at Q25, MiXCR clonotype calling, in-frame beta chains only. Identical CDR3 protein sequences are pooled into one entry, listed with their most common genes and DNA. The V and J calls and clone size come from TCRdb's table, not from the authors' own analysis. The sample includes around 480,000 distinct CDR3 sequences, with over 13% observed a single time. The leading ten clones occupy 17% of the sample.

The full study reports these points: Most expanded thyroid clonotypes (frequency above 0.001) were also detected in blood, suggesting blood repertoires may reflect thyroid immune responses. In validation, the model predicted progression to ophthalmopathy with just under 71% sensitivity and around 72% specificity, a median of around 6.6 months before onset. Ophthalmopathy was separated from stable hyperthyroidism by a 13 V-J signature model, with 87.88% sensitivity and approximately 84% specificity obtained in cross-validation and 80%/75% obtained in testing. Sample size was not statistically predetermined, and investigators were not blinded to group allocation.

Graves' hyperthyroidism was defined as stable when no progression to ophthalmopathy occurred over 18 months of follow-up. Hyperthyroidism patients were newly diagnosed, with disease duration under 2 months, and aged 18 to 65 years. Any patient with an uncontrolled infection, another autoimmune disease, pregnancy or lactation was excluded. Clinical symptoms, serum thyroxine and TRAb, thyroid ultrasound, and orbital computed tomography formed the basis for the diagnoses. Ficoll-Paque density gradient centrifugation was used to isolate PBMCs from around 10 ml of fresh peripheral blood. Trizol reagent was used to extract total RNA, and RNA quality was then checked on an Agilent 2100 Bioanalyzer.

Sequencing input: blood. This clonotype originated in a young woman with Graves' hyperthyroidism. Recombination joined TRBV11-2 with TRBJ2-1; perhaps TRBD2 is the D gene, with 6 bases matching. The CDR3 region reads CASSGRLDPSYNEQFF. The nucleotides are TGTGCCAGCAGCGGGAGACTAGATCCCTCCTACAATGAGCAGTTCTTC.